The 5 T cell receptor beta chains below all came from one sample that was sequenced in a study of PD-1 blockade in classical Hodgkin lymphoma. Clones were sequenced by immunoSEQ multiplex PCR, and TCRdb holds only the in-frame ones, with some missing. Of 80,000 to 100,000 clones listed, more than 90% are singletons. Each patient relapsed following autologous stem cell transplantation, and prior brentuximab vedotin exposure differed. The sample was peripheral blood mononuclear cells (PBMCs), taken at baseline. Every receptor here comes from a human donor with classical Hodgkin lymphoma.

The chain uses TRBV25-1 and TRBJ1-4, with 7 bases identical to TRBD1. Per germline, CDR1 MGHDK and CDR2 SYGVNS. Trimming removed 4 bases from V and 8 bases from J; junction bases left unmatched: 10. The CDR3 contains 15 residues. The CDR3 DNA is TGTGCCAGCAGTGCCCACGGGACAGTTTTCGAAAAACTGTTTTTT. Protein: CASSAHGTVFEKLFF. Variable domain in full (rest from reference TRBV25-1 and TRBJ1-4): EADIYQTPRYLVIGTGKKITLECSQTMGHDKMYWYQQDPGMELHLIHYSYGVNSTEKGDLSSESTVSRIRTEHFPLTLESARPSHTSQYLCASSAHGTVFEKLFFGSGTQLSVL.

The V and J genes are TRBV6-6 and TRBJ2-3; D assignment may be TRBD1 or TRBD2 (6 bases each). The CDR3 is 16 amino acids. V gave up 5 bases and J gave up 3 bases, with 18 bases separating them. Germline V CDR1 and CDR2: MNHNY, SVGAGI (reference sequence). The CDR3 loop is CASSVYGGGSTDTQYF. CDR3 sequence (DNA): TGTGCCAGCAGTGTCTACGGGGGCGGCTCGACAGATACGCAGTATTTT.

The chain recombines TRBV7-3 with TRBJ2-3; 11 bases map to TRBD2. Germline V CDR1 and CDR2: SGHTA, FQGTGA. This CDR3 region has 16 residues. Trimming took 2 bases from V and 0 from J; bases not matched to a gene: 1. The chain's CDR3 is CASSLGLAGSTDTQYF. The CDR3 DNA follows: TGTGCCAGCAGCTTAGGACTAGCGGGTAGCACAGATACGCAGTATTTT.

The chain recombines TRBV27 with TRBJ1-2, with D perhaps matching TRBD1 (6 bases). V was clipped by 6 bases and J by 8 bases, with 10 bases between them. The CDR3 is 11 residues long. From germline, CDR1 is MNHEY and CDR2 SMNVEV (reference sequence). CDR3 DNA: TGTGCCAGCAGCCCGGGACAAGGCTACACCTTC. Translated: CASSPGQGYTF.

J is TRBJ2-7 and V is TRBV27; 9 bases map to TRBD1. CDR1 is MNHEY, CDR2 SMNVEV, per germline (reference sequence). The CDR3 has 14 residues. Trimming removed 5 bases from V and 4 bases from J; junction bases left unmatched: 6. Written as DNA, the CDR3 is TGTGCCAGCAGTCAACAGGGGGCGCGGTACGAGCAGTACTTC. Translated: CASSQQGARYEQYF.